Shown below are 13 T cell receptor beta chains from a single sample sequenced in a study of T-cell reconstitution after alpha-beta-depleted transplantation in children. It was with unique molecular identifiers that the TCRbeta library was prepared. TCRdb reprocessed the PCR reads with MiXCR, giving one entry per CDR3 protein. Of hundreds of thousands of distinct CDR3 sequences detected, approximately 13% appear once; the ten largest clones hold 2.2%. Material: PBMCs, mostly from graft donor cells, obtained 360 days after TCRalphabeta/CD19-depleted stem cell transplant. The receptor set was obtained from a male patient younger than 18 who had a stem cell transplant for acute myeloid leukemia, so the T cells may come from the graft donor.

The V call is TRBV27, the J call TRBJ2-3; tentative D call: TRBD1 (5 bases). Trimming took off 6 bases at V and 0 bases at J, with 13 bases between the two ends. This CDR3 region has 15 residues. Germline loops: CDR1 MNHEY, CDR2 SMNVEV (reference sequence). The CDR3 loop is CASSPRQTSTDTQYF. DNA for the CDR3: TGTGCCAGCAGCCCTAGACAGACTAGCACAGATACGCAGTATTTT.

This clonotype was detected a few times. The V gene is TRBV11-1, the J gene TRBJ2-3, with 8 positions matching TRBD1. V gave up 5 bases and J gave up 0 bases; unmatched junction bases: 13. The CDR3 runs to 18 residues. Germline V gene data show CDR1 as SGHAT and CDR2 as FQDESV (reference sequence). CDR3 in amino acids: CASSVGQGPISSTDTQYF. DNA of the CDR3: TGTGCCAGCAGCGTCGGACAGGGACCCATTTCGAGCACAGATACGCAGTATTTT.

This clonotype was observed a handful of times. V is TRBV28 and J is TRBJ1-2; 7 bases line up with TRBD1. The V segment lost 3 bases and the J segment 4 bases; nucleotides outside the gene matches: 5. This CDR3 has 14 amino acids. Germline CDR1 and CDR2: MDHEN and SYDVKM. The CDR3 coding sequence is TGTGCCAGCAGTTTCCCGGGACAGCCCTATGGCTACACCTTC. Amino acids: CASSFPGQPYGYTF.

This clonotype was counted ten times or more. The V and J genes are TRBV12-3 or TRBV12-4 and TRBJ2-1; 9 bases fit TRBD2. CDR3 size: 14 residues. V trimming: 3 bases; J trimming: 9 bases; junction bases outside the gene matches: 6. The CDR3: CASSLGLASGEQFF. For the CDR3, the DNA is TGTGCCAGCAGTTTGGGACTAGCTAGCGGTGAGCAGTTCTTC.

The CDR3 sequence is CASSQRQGLSPLHF. The CDR3 region has the DNA TGTGCCAGCAGCCAACGACAGGGGCTTTCACCCCTCCACTTT. The genes are TRBV7-9 and TRBJ1-6; 8 bases match TRBD1. Germline V gene data show CDR1 as SEHNR and CDR2 as FQNEAQ (reference sequence). The CDR3 has 14 amino acids. J lost 9 bases, V lost 5 bases, and 6 bases had no gene match.

This clonotype occurred many times. This chain connects TRBV2 to TRBJ1-2, with 10 bases identical to TRBD1. Trimming took 6 bases from V and 8 from J; bases not matched to a gene: 9. The CDR3 loop spans 14 amino acids. CDR1 is SNHLY, CDR2 FYNNEI, per germline. The CDR3 DNA reads as TGTGCCAGCAGAAGCCCGGGACAGGGGCTCGGCTACACCTTC. This sequence encodes CASRSPGQGLGYTF.

This clonotype was counted only a few times. The rearrangement links TRBV28 to TRBJ2-7, with 10 nucleotides matching TRBD1. Germline CDR1 MDHEN, CDR2 SYDVKM. This CDR3 has 15 residues. After removal of 5 bases from V and 6 bases from J, the junction contained 10 bases not matched to a gene. The CDR3 here is CASSPRTGGGREQYF. The CDR3, as DNA: TGTGCCAGCAGTCCCCGGACAGGGGGAGGGCGCGAGCAGTACTTC.

There are a few counts of this clonotype. V usage is TRBV29-1 and J usage is TRBJ2-1; TRBD2 might be the D (6 bases). CDR3 length: 14 amino acids. Trimming removed 4 bases from V and 7 bases from J, with 17 bases in between. The germline gives CDR1 SQVTM, CDR2 ANQGSEA. CDR3 DNA: TGCAGCGTTGCGAGGACTACCCTAAAAAATGAGCAGTTCTTC. Amino acids: CSVARTTLKNEQFF.

This chain joins TRBV29-1 and TRBJ2-7; 9 nucleotides agree with TRBD1. Germline lookup yields CDR1 SQVTM and CDR2 ANQGSEA. The CDR3 runs to 13 residues. V gave up 6 bases and J gave up 3 bases; unmatched junction bases: 6. The CDR3 region has the DNA TGCAGCGTGCAGACAGGGGGGTTCTACGAGCAGTACTTC. It is translated as CSVQTGGFYEQYF.

This clonotype was recorded a few times. The chain is built from TRBV21-1 and TRBJ2-1; whether TRBD2, the table's D call, matches the DNA was not checked. TRBV21-1 is marked as a pseudogene. The CDR3 is 13 amino acids. CDR3 protein: CASRRLASNEQFF. CDR3 DNA sequence: TGTGCCAGCAGAAGGCTAGCGTCCAATGAGCAGTTCTTC.

The chain joins TRBV28 to TRBJ2-1, with TRBD2 matching over 7 bases. V was clipped by 3 bases and J by 3 bases; unmatched bases: 8. CDR3 length: 16 residues. CDR1 and CDR2 from the germline V gene are MDHEN and SYDVKM. The CDR3 protein is CASSFAGASGYNEQFF. For the CDR3, the DNA is TGTGCCAGCAGTTTCGCCGGGGCTAGCGGCTACAATGAGCAGTTCTTC.

This clonotype was counted between two and nine times. The chain is built from TRBV29-1 and TRBJ2-4; 7 bases are a match to TRBD1. The ends lost 4 bases at V and 2 bases at J; junction bases unmatched: 11. There are 16 residues in the CDR3. The germline CDR1 and CDR2 sequences are SQVTM and ANQGSEA. CDR3 protein: CSVGQGLLGTKNIQYF. CDR3 nucleotide sequence: TGCAGCGTTGGACAGGGCCTCCTGGGGACCAAAAACATTCAGTACTTC.

In this sample, this clonotype turned up a few times. The V gene is TRBV12-3 or TRBV12-4, the J gene TRBJ1-1; D unclear. The V end lost 3 bases, the J end lost 14 bases, and 13 bases lay between the germline ends. This CDR3 spans 11 amino acids. The CDR3 protein is CASSFNPAGFF. The CDR3 DNA follows: TGTGCCAGCAGTTTCAATCCGGCAGGCTTCTTT.